Below, one TCR beta chain is given with its context. Antigen: not known. These data are taken from a study of T cell responses to AZD1222 COVID-19 vaccine. Whole-study results and caveats: Reportedly, nearly half of unique spike TCRs recognized epitopes outside B.1.351/B.1.1.7 mutations.

The table came from immunoSEQ multiplex PCR; TCRdb's copy has only in-frame clones and leaves some out. The sample carries 60,000 to 75,000 clones, 80% to 90% recorded once. The length of the CDR3 is 14 residues. Between the trimmed V and J ends, which lost 5 bases and 6 bases, there was a span of 16 bases. CDR1 and CDR2 (germline): LNHDA, SQIVND (reference sequence). The origin of this receptor is an adult in good health. The gene calls are TRBV19 and TRBJ1-2, with D possibly matching TRBD1 (5 bases). The specimen comprised peripheral blood, sampled on day 0 of AZD1222 vaccination. CDR3: CASSYLSSRDGYTF. DNA of the CDR3: TGTGCCAGTAGTTATTTAAGTTCCAGGGATGGCTACACCTTC.